Presented here are 29 T cell receptor beta chains from one specimen sequenced in a study of blood T cells in healthy people across ages. Next came a second PCR, run for roughly 6 to 11 cycles, which used a sample-barcoded 5' primer along with a J-beta primer mix. TCRdb re-derived calls from the 5' RACE reads in MiXCR, one entry per CDR3 protein. In the table there are 1.5 million to 2 million distinct CDR3 sequences, around 36% of which are singletons. The sample was blood. These receptors all come from a woman aged 25-40 years in good health.

In this sample, this clonotype turned up many times. V and J are TRBV25-1 and TRBJ2-3; D remains unclear. Between the trimmed V and J ends, which lost 6 bases and 12 bases, there was a span of 13 bases. The V gene's germline CDR1 is MGHDK and CDR2 SYGVNS. The CDR3 covers 11 residues. The chain's CDR3 is CASSVVDVQYF. As DNA, the CDR3 is TGTGCCAGCAGCGTAGTGGATGTTCAGTATTTT. The complete variable domain, with remaining parts taken from reference TRBV25-1 and TRBJ2-3, reads EADIYQTPRYLVIGTGKKITLECSQTMGHDKMYWYQQDPGMELHLIHYSYGVNSTEKGDLSSESTVSRIRTEHFPLTLESARPSHTSQYLCASSVVDVQYFGPGTRLTVL.

This chain joins TRBV14 and TRBJ2-5; 8 nucleotides line up with TRBD1. V trimming: 3 bases; J trimming: 1 base; junction bases outside the gene matches: 7. The CDR3 spans 16 residues. Per the germline V gene, CDR1 is SGHDN and CDR2 is FVKESK. The CDR3 sequence is CASSHQGQGAQETQYF. The CDR3, as DNA: TGTGCCAGCAGCCACCAAGGACAGGGAGCCCAAGAGACCCAGTACTTC.

In its sample, this clonotype was seen a few times. V gene TRBV20-1 combines with J gene TRBJ1-5; D is uncertain. Germline values: CDR1 DFQATT, CDR2 SNEGSKA (reference sequence). The CDR3 has 12 residues. The ends were cut back, 4 bases at V and 3 bases at J, with 7 bases in the middle. CDR3 in DNA: TGCAGTGCTACGCAGCCCAATCAGCCCCAGCATTTT. It yields the protein CSATQPNQPQHF.

In this sample, this clonotype turned up once. This chain links TRBV20-1 with TRBJ2-3, with TRBD2 matching 10 bases. The CDR3 loop spans 16 amino acids. After removal of 2 bases from V and 2 bases from J, the junction contained 7 bases not matched to a gene. Looked up from germline, CDR1 is DFQATT and CDR2 is SNEGSKA (reference sequence). In DNA, the CDR3 is TGCAGTGCTAGATTAGCTAGCGGGGGTGTCACAGATACGCAGTATTTT. It encodes CSARLASGGVTDTQYF.

The V call is TRBV5-1, the J call TRBJ2-6; a weak D match, TRBD1 (5 bases). The V end was cut by 4 bases, the J end by 4 bases, with 18 bases between. Germline-derived CDR1 and CDR2 are SGHRS and YFSETQ. This CDR3 is 17 amino acids long. DNA of the CDR3: TGCGCCAGCAGCATGCGGTCAGGGTTAATAGGGGCCAACGTCCTGACTTTC. This sequence encodes CASSMRSGLIGANVLTF.

The rearrangement joins TRBV20-1 to TRBJ2-1; 9 bases map to TRBD2. Germline V gives CDR1 DFQATT, CDR2 SNEGSKA (reference sequence). This CDR3 has 16 amino acids. The junction had 11 bases not matched to a gene; V was cut back by 1 base and J by 7 bases. CDR3 nucleotide sequence: TGCAGTGCTAGAGCGGTGGCGGGGGGGCCGTGGAATGAGCAGTTCTTC. Residues: CSARAVAGGPWNEQFF.

The V gene is TRBV7-9, the J gene TRBJ2-2; 8 positions agree with TRBD1. Looked up from germline, CDR1 is SEHNR and CDR2 is FQNEAQ (reference sequence). V lost 3 bases, J lost 0 bases, and 15 bases stayed unmatched. The CDR3 is made up of 20 amino acids. The CDR3 bases are TGTGCCAGCAGCTTTCTAATGGGGCAGGGGGCCGGACCGAACACCGGGGAGCTGTTTTTT. It specifies CASSFLMGQGAGPNTGELFF.

Of note for this clonotype: Its ends do not fully match the called genes, so a read error is possible. The CDR3 DNA follows: TGTGCCAGCAGTTTGATGAGGTCGGTAGCTAACTATGGCCACACCTTC. Amino acid sequence: CASSLMRSVANYGHTF. This chain links TRBV27 with TRBJ1-2; D gene unclear. Germline assignment: CDR1 MNHEY and CDR2 SMNVEV (reference sequence). The CDR3 has 16 residues.

In its sample, this clonotype was seen a few times. The chain combines TRBV20-1 with TRBJ2-7, with 12 bases lining up with TRBD2. The V segment lost 1 base and the J segment 4 bases; nucleotides outside the gene matches: 5. There are 15 residues in the CDR3. In germline, CDR1 is DFQATT, CDR2 SNEGSKA (reference sequence). CDR3 protein: CSARGLAGDRYEQYF. Here the CDR3 DNA reads TGCAGTGCTAGAGGACTAGCGGGGGACCGGTACGAGCAGTACTTC.

The rearrangement uses TRBV27 and TRBJ2-3; a possible D gene is TRBD1 (5 bases). The V end was cut by 0 bases, the J end by 5 bases, with 9 bases between. CDR1 and CDR2 from the germline V gene are MNHEY and SMNVEV (reference sequence). This CDR3 spans 14 amino acids. CDR3 sequence: CASSLSGAVDTQYF. The CDR3 nucleotides read TGTGCCAGCAGTTTATCTGGGGCGGTAGATACGCAGTATTTT.

In its sample, this clonotype was seen a few times. The chain joins TRBV5-1 to TRBJ2-7; maybe TRBD2 (6 bases). The CDR3 is 14 residues long. The germline gives CDR1 SGHRS, CDR2 YFSETQ. V lost 4 bases, J lost 4 bases, and 15 bases lay in between. The CDR3 region is CASSEGIGGYEQYF. CDR3 nucleotides: TGCGCCAGCAGCGAGGGGATCGGGGGTTACGAGCAGTACTTC.

This chain links TRBV12-3 or TRBV12-4 with TRBJ2-3; 8 bases agree with TRBD1. V shed 6 bases and J 2 bases; nucleotides not matched to a gene: 4. This CDR3 comprises 14 residues. This CDR3 is CASRGQAYTDTQYF. CDR3 sequence (DNA): TGTGCCAGCAGGGGACAGGCCTACACAGATACGCAGTATTTT.

This clonotype was seen at least ten times. This sequence joins TRBV5-1 and TRBJ2-5; 9 nucleotides line up with TRBD1. Trimming cost V 4 bases and J 5 bases; bases outside gene matches: 9. The CDR3 runs 15 residues. From germline, CDR1 is SGHRS and CDR2 YFSETQ. The chain's CDR3 is CASSMGDRGSETQYF. CDR3 nucleotide sequence: TGCGCCAGCAGCATGGGAGACAGGGGGAGCGAGACCCAGTACTTC. Full variable domain (missing parts from reference TRBV5-1 and TRBJ2-5): KAGVTQTPRYLIKTRGQQVTLSCSPISGHRSVSWYQQTPGQGLQFLFEYFSETQRNKGNFPGRFSGRQFSNSRSEMNVSTLELGDSALYLCASSMGDRGSETQYFGPGTRLLVL.

The CDR3 sequence is CASSQWEAYGGYTF. CDR3 DNA sequence: TGTGCCAGCAGCCAATGGGAGGCGTACGGGGGCTACACCTTC. The V call is TRBV3-1, the J call TRBJ1-2, with D hard to call. V shed 2 bases and J shed 8 bases, with 15 bases lying between them. The CDR3 runs 14 residues. CDR1 is LGHDT, CDR2 YNNKEL, per germline (reference sequence).

This clonotype has only a few counts. The CDR3 spells CASSYYPGLAAPYSYNEQFF. As DNA, the CDR3 is TGTGCCAGCAGTTACTATCCGGGACTAGCGGCCCCCTACTCCTACAATGAGCAGTTCTTC. The rearrangement joins TRBV6-5 to TRBJ2-1; 11 nucleotides agree with TRBD2. The germline gives CDR1 MNHEY, CDR2 SVGAGI. This CDR3 has 20 residues. The V and J ends lost 1 base and 0 bases, in that order; junction bases with no gene match: 11.

This clonotype was recorded a few times. At one end the junction does not follow the germline gene, possibly because of a read error. The chain recombines TRBV13 with TRBJ2-1; D might be TRBD2 (6 bases). Germline V gene data show CDR1 as PRHDT and CDR2 as FYEKMQ (reference sequence). The CDR3 is made up of 15 amino acids. CDR3 residues: CASSLGRGWYNGQFF. The CDR3 DNA follows: TGTGCCAGCAGCTTAGGGCGGGGCTGGTACAATGGGCAGTTCTTC.

This chain connects TRBV20-1 to TRBJ2-5, with 12 bases that match TRBD1. The end of the DNA fits TRBJ2-7 better, so the J call may be wrong. The CDR3 extends over 15 amino acids. Germline loops: CDR1 DFQATT, CDR2 SNEGSKA (reference sequence). CDR3 nucleotide sequence: TGCAGTGCTAGACCCGGGACAGGGGGCATCTGCGAGCAGTACTTC. The encoded protein is CSARPGTGGICEQYF.

The chain carries TRBV7-9 and TRBJ2-5; 7 positions match TRBD2. Per the germline V gene, CDR1 is SEHNR and CDR2 is FQNEAQ (reference sequence). CDR3 length equals 15 residues. Losses at the gene ends were 4 bases for V and 5 bases for J; bases not matched to a gene: 10. This CDR3 reads CASSWGGRRAETQYF. CDR3 bases: TGTGCCAGCAGCTGGGGGGGACGGCGGGCCGAGACCCAGTACTTC.

DNA of the CDR3: TGCAGCGTTGACGGTGAAGCTTTCTTT. This sequence encodes CSVDGEAFF. The chain uses TRBV29-1 and TRBJ1-1; no firm D call. Germline loops: CDR1 SQVTM, CDR2 ANQGSEA. This CDR3 spans 9 amino acids. With 3 bases removed from V and 7 bases from J, the gap between germline ends came to 3 bases.

This clonotype has only a few counts. The V and J genes are TRBV4-1 and TRBJ2-5, with TRBD2 identical over 8 bases. Trimming cost V 4 bases and J 4 bases; bases outside gene matches: 11. The CDR3 is 16 amino acids. Germline V gene data show CDR1 as MGHRA and CDR2 as YSYEKL. The chain's CDR3 is CASSRFPSGFVETQYF. The CDR3 DNA sequence: TGCGCCAGCAGCCGATTCCCTAGCGGGTTTGTAGAGACCCAGTACTTC.

There are a few counts of this clonotype. The CDR3, as DNA: TGTGCCAGCAGCGGAGAAGTTAGCGGTTATTACAATGAGCAGTTCTTC. This sequence encodes CASSGEVSGYYNEQFF. The gene calls are TRBV9 and TRBJ2-1; maybe TRBD2 (6 bases). Germline CDR1 is SGDLS and CDR2 is YYNGEE. This CDR3 region has 16 residues. The V end lost 3 bases, the J end lost 4 bases, and 17 bases lay between the germline ends. The whole variable domain, remainder taken from reference TRBV9 and TRBJ2-1, is DSGVTQTPKHLITATGQRVTLRCSPRSGDLSVYWYQQSLDQGLQFLIQYYNGEERAKGNILERFSAQQFPDLHSELNLSSLELGDSALYFCASSGEVSGYYNEQFFGPGTRLTVL.

A few counts support this clonotype. V is TRBV27 and J is TRBJ1-1; 10 nucleotides match TRBD1. This CDR3 comprises 14 residues. Germline values: CDR1 MNHEY, CDR2 SMNVEV (reference sequence). The V and J ends lost 8 bases and 7 bases, in that order; junction bases with no gene match: 10. CDR3 in DNA: TGTGCCAGCCTACCCCGGGACAGGGGATTTGAAGCTTTCTTT. Its protein product is CASLPRDRGFEAFF.

The J gene is TRBJ2-2, the V gene TRBV7-6, with 9 bases that match TRBD2. Germline V CDR1 and CDR2: SGHVS, FNYEAQ. The CDR3 has 16 amino acids. V lost 0 bases, J lost 6 bases, and 5 bases stayed unmatched. The CDR3 DNA sequence: TGTGCCAGCAGCTTAGCCCTAGCGGGGATAGCCGGGGAGCTGTTTTTT. It translates to CASSLALAGIAGELFF.

This clonotype was detected a few times. The chain links TRBV10-3 to TRBJ1-2, with D possibly being TRBD1 (5 bases). Germline values: CDR1 ENHRY, CDR2 SYGVKD. This CDR3 is 13 amino acids long. The V end was cut by 4 bases, the J end by 3 bases, with 9 bases between. The CDR3 DNA reads as TGTGCCATCAGTGTTCGAGGGGACTATGGCTACACCTTC. Amino acid sequence: CAISVRGDYGYTF.

This clonotype was seen a few times. The CDR3 DNA is TGTGCCAGCAGCTTTCGTTCCCCGGACAGGGACACACTTGGGCAGTACTTC. It specifies CASSFRSPDRDTLGQYF. The chain links TRBV27 to TRBJ2-4; 8 nucleotides line up with TRBD1. The CDR3 has 17 residues. V shed 6 bases, J shed 13 bases, and the junction held 23 bases outside the gene matches. Germline CDR1 reads MNHEY; CDR2 reads SMNVEV (reference sequence).

This chain joins TRBV3-1 and TRBJ2-5, with 9 bases identical to TRBD1. The V and J ends lost 4 bases and 4 bases, in that order; junction bases with no gene match: 10. CDR1 is LGHDT and CDR2 is YNNKEL in the germline V gene (reference sequence). The CDR3 extends over 16 amino acids. CDR3 DNA sequence: TGTGCCAGCAGCCGACAGGGGGGAGGGCCGGGAGAGACCCAGTACTTC. Its protein product is CASSRQGGGPGETQYF.

The chain employs TRBV5-1 and TRBJ2-2; 8 positions match TRBD1. CDR1 is SGHRS and CDR2 is YFSETQ in the germline V gene. Trimming took 0 bases from V and 3 from J; bases not matched to a gene: 1. CDR3 length: 15 residues. The CDR3 sequence is CASSLGTGHTGELFF. The CDR3 region has the DNA TGCGCCAGCAGCTTGGGGACAGGGCACACCGGGGAGCTGTTTTTT.

The chain couples TRBV27 to TRBJ2-3, with a tentative D call TRBD2 (6 bases). Germline CDR1 and CDR2: MNHEY and SMNVEV (reference sequence). Trimming shortened V by 8 bases and J by 7 bases, and 28 bases separated the two germline ends. The CDR3 consists of 17 residues. CDR3 DNA: TGTGCCAGCCGCCTCACTTGGGACTCCTCGAGGACTTATACGCAGTATTTT. Its translation: CASRLTWDSSRTYTQYF.

The rearrangement uses TRBV12-3 or TRBV12-4 and TRBJ2-1, with 9 bases fitting TRBD2. The CDR3 has 14 residues. With 6 bases clipped from V and 9 bases from J, the junction kept 9 bases outside the gene matches. The CDR3 here is CASSSTGTSTEQFF. CDR3 DNA sequence: TGTGCCAGCAGCTCTACCGGGACTAGCACTGAGCAGTTCTTC.